Shown below are 10 T cell receptor beta chains from a single sample sequenced in a study of blood T cell repertoires in COVID-19. Only in-frame clones appear in the TCRdb table, and some are missing; sequencing was by immunoSEQ multiplex PCR. Of roughly 250,000 clones listed, around 89% are singletons. Sequencing input: peripheral blood. These receptors came from a young man with acute or convalescent COVID-19.

The table lists this clone with a count of one. The chain uses TRBV28 and TRBJ2-5; no definite D call. This CDR3 spans 13 amino acids. Trimming took 8 bases from V and 3 from J, leaving 13 bases between them. From germline, CDR1 is MDHEN and CDR2 SYDVKM. For the CDR3, the DNA is TGTGCCAGCTTTGATGGGCCGAAAGAGACCCAGTACTTC. Its translation: CASFDGPKETQYF.

This sequence joins TRBV6-5 and TRBJ2-7; 7 bases are a match to TRBD2. Germline V lookup: CDR1 MNHEY, CDR2 SVGAGI. The V and J ends lost 5 bases and 2 bases, in that order; junction bases with no gene match: 0. The CDR3 contains 12 residues. Here the CDR3 DNA reads TGTGCCAGCAGTAGCGGGACCTACGAGCAGTACTTC. This gives the protein CASSSGTYEQYF.

The rearrangement uses TRBV5-4 and TRBJ2-1, with TRBD2 identical over 7 bases. With 3 bases clipped from V and 2 bases from J, the junction kept 5 bases outside the gene matches. From germline, CDR1 is SGHNT and CDR2 YYREEE (reference sequence). The CDR3 is 15 residues long. DNA of the CDR3: TGTGCCAGCAGCTCCCACGGGGGGACCTACAATGAGCAGTTCTTC. Protein: CASSSHGGTYNEQFF.

This sequence joins TRBV28 and TRBJ1-1; D gene uncertain. The germline V gene encodes CDR1 MDHEN and CDR2 SYDVKM. V was trimmed by 6 bases and J by 8 bases, leaving 22 bases between them. The CDR3 totals 15 residues. The CDR3 reads CASSLTNYPKTEAFF. CDR3 nucleotide sequence: TGTGCCAGCAGCCTGACCAACTACCCAAAAACGGAAGCTTTCTTT.

The V call is TRBV19, the J call TRBJ1-6; TRBD1 matches at 9 bases. The V segment lost 6 bases and the J segment 1 base; nucleotides outside the gene matches: 4. This CDR3 comprises 16 residues. CDR1 and CDR2 from the germline V gene are LNHDA and SQIVND (reference sequence). The CDR3 DNA is TGTGCCAGTAGAGACAGGGGGACATCCTATAATTCACCCCTCCACTTT. Translated: CASRDRGTSYNSPLHF.

The V and J genes are TRBV7-9 and TRBJ1-1; D is unclear. Deletions cut 5 bases from V and 7 bases from J, with 8 bases between. The CDR3 loop spans 11 amino acids. The V gene's germline CDR1 is SEHNR and CDR2 FQNEAQ (reference sequence). CDR3 nucleotide sequence: TGTGCCAGCAGCGAGGGAGATGAAGCTTTCTTT. It yields the protein CASSEGDEAFF. The complete variable domain, with remaining parts taken from reference TRBV7-9 and TRBJ1-1, reads DTGVSQNPRHKITKRGQNVTFRCDPISEHNRLYWYRQTLGQGPEFLTYFQNEAQLEKSRLLSDRFSAERPKGSFSTLEIQRTEQGDSAMYLCASSEGDEAFFGQGTRLTVV.

The V and J genes are TRBV27 and TRBJ1-1, with 9 bases that match TRBD1. CDR1 is MNHEY and CDR2 is SMNVEV in the germline V gene (reference sequence). The J segment lost 10 bases and the V segment lost 1 base, leaving 10 bases of the junction unmatched. The CDR3 covers 15 residues. The CDR3 reads CASSLYVPGQGLAFF. CDR3 coding DNA: TGTGCCAGCAGTTTATACGTCCCGGGACAGGGTTTAGCTTTCTTT.

The genes are TRBV10-1 and TRBJ1-2; possible D gene TRBD1, 6 bases. Trimming pared 10 bases from V and 8 bases from J, leaving 14 bases between. This CDR3 is built from 11 residues. Germline values: CDR1 WNHNN, CDR2 SYGVQD (reference sequence). CDR3 protein: CATTQGQGYTF. In nucleotides, the CDR3 is TGCGCCACCACCCAGGGGCAGGGCTACACCTTC.

CDR3 DNA: TGCGCCAGCAGTGAGCAGGTACTAGCGGGGCCCTCCTCCTACAATGAGCAGTTCTTC. Its translation: CASSEQVLAGPSSYNEQFF. The chain links TRBV10-1 to TRBJ2-1, with 10 bases identical to TRBD2. The ends lost 2 bases at V and 0 bases at J; junction bases unmatched: 10. Germline V gene data show CDR1 as WNHNN and CDR2 as SYGVQD (reference sequence). The CDR3 runs 19 residues.

The gene calls are TRBV6-5 and TRBJ1-3; D may be TRBD1 (6 bases). Trimming took off 5 bases at V and 0 bases at J, with 8 bases between the two ends. The CDR3 is 14 amino acids. Germline V gene data show CDR1 as MNHEY and CDR2 as SVGAGI. CDR3 bases: TGTGCCAGCAGTATCAGGGGCTCTGGAAACACCATATATTTT. Protein sequence: CASSIRGSGNTIYF.